A single sample gave rise to the 12 T cell receptor beta chains below, sequenced in a study of early T cells in non-severe SARS-CoV-2 infection (dated by TCRdb to about 2021). The library was made by 5' RACE. The data were produced on a NextSeq 500. TCRdb ran its own pipeline on the public reads, namely fastp trimming at Q25 and MiXCR clone calling, and kept in-frame beta chains. Each entry is one CDR3 protein sequence, shown with its most common DNA and genes. The sample table holds fewer than 85,000 distinct CDR3 sequences, of which 8.5% to 10% were seen once. 4.5% to 5% of the sample goes to the ten largest clones. Input material: whole blood. The source is an adult who was a healthcare worker with PCR-confirmed SARS-CoV-2 infection or an uninfected control (not recorded which).

Ten or more counts support this clonotype. CDR3 DNA sequence: TGTGCCAGCAGCTTACTTAGCAGCACCGGGGAGCTGTTTTTT. It yields the protein CASSLLSSTGELFF. The V gene is TRBV7-9, the J gene TRBJ2-2; D is unclear. Trimming stripped 2 bases from V and 4 bases from J, with 8 bases between. Germline V gives CDR1 SEHNR, CDR2 FQNEAQ (reference sequence). CDR3 length: 14 residues.

This clonotype has ten or more counts. This sequence joins TRBV5-1 and TRBJ2-1; TRBD2 agrees at 13 bases. CDR1 is SGHRS and CDR2 is YFSETQ in the germline V gene. The CDR3 is made up of 13 amino acids. Losses at the gene ends were 7 bases for V and 14 bases for J; bases not matched to a gene: 9. The CDR3 DNA reads as TGCGCCAGCGGACTAGCGGGAGAGGATGTGGAGTTCTTC. Translation: CASGLAGEDVEFF.

This clonotype has ten or more counts. The chain is built from TRBV3-1 and TRBJ2-5, with D unclear. Trimming stripped 1 base from V and 2 bases from J, with 8 bases between. The CDR3 is 14 amino acids. Germline-derived CDR1 and CDR2 are LGHDT and YNNKEL (reference sequence). The CDR3: CASSQVGKQETQYF. The DNA for the CDR3 is TGTGCCAGCAGCCAAGTTGGGAAACAAGAGACCCAGTACTTC.

This clonotype has a handful of counts. J is TRBJ2-7 and V is TRBV12-3 or TRBV12-4; the match to TRBD2 covers 7 bases. Trimming cost V 2 bases and J 3 bases; bases outside gene matches: 7. This CDR3 contains 15 residues. The chain's CDR3 is CASSLMGGPGYEQYF. For the CDR3, the DNA is TGTGCCAGCAGTTTAATGGGAGGGCCCGGCTACGAGCAGTACTTC.

The rearrangement links TRBV2 to TRBJ2-3; TRBD2 agrees at 10 bases. The CDR3 covers 15 residues. Unmatched junction bases numbered 7, after V lost 4 bases and J lost 6 bases. Germline-derived CDR1 and CDR2 are SNHLY and FYNNEI. DNA for the CDR3: TGTGCCAGCAGTGTTGAGCTAGCGGGAGCGGATACGCAGTATTTT. It codes for CASSVELAGADTQYF. Full variable domain (remainder filled in from reference TRBV2 and TRBJ2-3): EPEVTQTPSHQVTQMGQEVILRCVPISNHLYFYWYRQILGQKVEFLVSFYNNEISEKSEIFDDQFSVERPDGSNFTLKIRSTKLEDSAMYFCASSVELAGADTQYFGPGTRLTVL.

This chain joins TRBV28 and TRBJ1-1; D not resolved. CDR1 is MDHEN, CDR2 SYDVKM, per germline. CDR3 size: 12 residues. Trimming removed 6 bases from V and 5 bases from J, with 10 bases in between. CDR3 region: CASSFVKTEAFF. The CDR3 bases are TGTGCCAGCAGCTTCGTAAAGACTGAAGCTTTCTTT.

This clonotype showed up many times. This chain connects TRBV10-2 to TRBJ2-1; the match to TRBD2 covers 12 bases. The J segment lost 4 bases and the V segment lost 6 bases, leaving 4 bases of the junction unmatched. The CDR3 totals 15 residues. CDR1 is WSHSY and CDR2 is SAAADI in the germline V gene. The CDR3 protein is CASRIGTSGYNEQFF. The CDR3 DNA sequence: TGCGCCAGCAGGATTGGGACTAGCGGGTACAATGAGCAGTTCTTC.

The chain uses TRBV11-3 and TRBJ2-5, with TRBD2 as a possible D gene (6 bases). Deletions cut 8 bases from V and 2 bases from J, with 12 bases between. Per germline, CDR1 SGHNT and CDR2 YENEEA. The CDR3 runs 13 residues. CDR3 bases: TGTGCCAGCTCAATCGGACTACAAGAGACCCAGTACTTC. It is translated as CASSIGLQETQYF.

This clonotype has just a few counts. The chain joins TRBV13 to TRBJ2-3; 16 nucleotides agree with TRBD2. The CDR3 has 18 residues. The germline V gene encodes CDR1 PRHDT and CDR2 FYEKMQ (reference sequence). With V trimmed by 5 bases and J by 4 bases, 9 bases remained unmatched. DNA for the CDR3: TGTGCCAGCAGCGGGGGACTAGCGGGAGGGGATACCGCAGATACGCAGTATTTT. It yields the protein CASSGGLAGGDTADTQYF.

This clonotype occurred a few times. The V and J genes are TRBV5-1 and TRBJ2-3, with 7 bases lining up with TRBD2. CDR1 is SGHRS and CDR2 is YFSETQ in the germline V gene. V lost 8 bases, J lost 0 bases, and 9 bases stayed unmatched. The CDR3 length is 15 residues. CDR3 region: CASASSGTSTDTQYF. The CDR3, as DNA: TGCGCCAGTGCTTCTAGCGGTACTAGCACAGATACGCAGTATTTT.

There are many counts of this clonotype. The genes are TRBV28 and TRBJ2-1; 13 bases align to TRBD2. In germline, CDR1 is MDHEN, CDR2 SYDVKM. The CDR3 contains 18 residues. The trim removed 5 bases at V and 8 bases at J, leaving 15 bases unmatched. The CDR3 sequence is CASSQSHGLAGARDEQFF. The CDR3 DNA is TGTGCCAGCAGTCAGTCCCATGGACTAGCGGGAGCTAGAGATGAGCAGTTCTTC. Together with reference TRBV28 and TRBJ2-1, the CDR3 gives the full variable domain: DVKVTQSSRYLVKRTGEKVFLECVQDMDHENMFWYRQDPGLGLRLIYFSYDVKMKEKGDIPEGYSVSREKKERFSLILESASTNQTSMYLCASSQSHGLAGARDEQFFGPGTRLTVL.

This clonotype has a handful of counts. The chain has TRBV6-5 and TRBJ2-1, with 7 bases aligning to TRBD1. With 6 bases clipped from V and 9 bases from J, the junction kept 11 bases outside the gene matches. The V gene's germline CDR1 is MNHEY and CDR2 SVGAGI. CDR3 length: 14 residues. The CDR3 loop reads CASSQTRQGTEQFF. CDR3 sequence (DNA): TGTGCCAGCAGCCAGACACGACAGGGCACTGAGCAGTTCTTC.